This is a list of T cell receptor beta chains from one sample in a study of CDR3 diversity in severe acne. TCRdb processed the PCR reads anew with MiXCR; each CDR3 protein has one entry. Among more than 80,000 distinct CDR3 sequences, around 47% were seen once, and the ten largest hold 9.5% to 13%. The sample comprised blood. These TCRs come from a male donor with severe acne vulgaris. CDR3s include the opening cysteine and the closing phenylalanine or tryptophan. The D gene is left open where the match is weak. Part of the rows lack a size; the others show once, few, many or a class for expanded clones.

CDR3 protein: CASSEGGASTDTQYF; CDR3 DNA: TGTGCCAGCAGTGAGGGGGGGGCCAGCACAGATACGCAGTATTTT; D gene: -; J gene: TRBJ2-3; V gene: TRBV6-4; clone size: many
CDR3 protein: CSVETGYINYGYTF; CDR3 DNA: TGCAGCGTTGAAACAGGGTATATAAACTATGGCTACACCTTC; D gene: -; J gene: TRBJ1-2; V gene: TRBV29-1; clone size: -
CDR3 protein: CSARDVGFGYTF; CDR3 DNA: TGCAGTGCTAGAGACGTGGGGTTTGGCTACACCTTC; D gene: -; J gene: TRBJ1-2; V gene: TRBV20-1; clone size: medium-sized
CDR3 protein: CASSFPGTDTQYF; CDR3 DNA: TGTGCCAGCAGCTTCCCTGGCACAGATACGCAGTATTTT; D gene: -; J gene: TRBJ2-3; V gene: TRBV7-6; clone size: many
CDR3 protein: CAVGGSEQYVLTF; CDR3 DNA: TGTGCCGTGGGAGGTTCGGAGCAATACGTCCTGACTTTC; D gene: -; J gene: TRBJ2-6; V gene: TRBV24-1; clone size: -
CDR3 protein: CASSSDRATYNEQFF; CDR3 DNA: TGTGCCAGCAGCTCCGACAGGGCAACCTACAATGAGCAGTTCTTC; D gene: TRBD1; J gene: TRBJ2-1; V gene: TRBV7-9; clone size: -
CDR3 protein: CASSLGLLAVSTDTQCF; CDR3 DNA: TGTGCCAGCAGTTTAGGTCTTCTAGCGGTAAGCACAGATACGCAGTGTTTT; D gene: TRBD2; J gene: TRBJ2-3; V gene: TRBV12-3/TRBV12-4; clone size: -
CDR3 protein: CSVEGASGGYSYEQYF; CDR3 DNA: TGCAGCGTTGAAGGGGCTAGCGGGGGATACTCCTACGAGCAGTACTTC; D gene: TRBD2; J gene: TRBJ2-7; V gene: TRBV29-1; clone size: once
CDR3 protein: CASESGTSTYEQYF; CDR3 DNA: TGTGCCAGCGAATCCGGGACATCAACCTACGAGCAGTACTTC; D gene: -; J gene: TRBJ2-7; V gene: TRBV2; clone size: many
CDR3 protein: CASSYNRDRAYEQYF; CDR3 DNA: TGTGCCAGCAGCTACAACCGGGACAGGGCCTACGAGCAGTACTTC; D gene: TRBD1; J gene: TRBJ2-7; V gene: TRBV7-6; clone size: -
CDR3 protein: CASSLRSSSEQYF; CDR3 DNA: TGTGCCAGCAGCTTAAGATCCTCCTCAGAGCAGTACTTC; D gene: -; J gene: TRBJ2-7; V gene: TRBV3-1; clone size: few
CDR3 protein: CSARQRSDYGYTF; CDR3 DNA: TGCAGTGCTAGACAGAGGTCGGACTATGGCTACACCTTC; D gene: -; J gene: TRBJ1-2; V gene: TRBV20-1; clone size: -
CDR3 protein: CASSLGAVRGETQYF; CDR3 DNA: TGTGCCAGCAGCTTAGGGGCAGTACGGGGGGAGACCCAGTACTTC; D gene: -; J gene: TRBJ2-5; V gene: TRBV7-9; clone size: many
CDR3 protein: CASQGPTGHVSTDTQYF; CDR3 DNA: TGTGCCAGCCAAGGTCCGACAGGGCATGTTAGCACAGATACGCAGTATTTT; D gene: TRBD1; J gene: TRBJ2-3; V gene: TRBV7-8; clone size: many
CDR3 protein: CASSVRVVGTEAFF; CDR3 DNA: TGTGCCAGCAGCGTACGGGTCGTGGGGACTGAAGCTTTCTTT; D gene: -; J gene: TRBJ1-1; V gene: TRBV25-1; clone size: -
CDR3 protein: CASSRTGAAVGSGELPF; CDR3 DNA: TGTGCCAGCAGCCGAACGGGGGCCGCGGTTGGTTCCGGGGAGCTGCCCTTT; D gene: -; J gene: TRBJ2-2; V gene: TRBV6-2/TRBV6-3; clone size: -
CDR3 protein: CSANRAADTQYF; CDR3 DNA: TGCAGTGCTAACAGGGCGGCAGATACGCAGTATTTT; D gene: -; J gene: TRBJ2-3; V gene: TRBV20-1; clone size: once
CDR3 protein: CASSSRGQGSEQYF; CDR3 DNA: TGTGCCAGCAGCTCAAGGGGACAGGGGAGCGAGCAGTACTTC; D gene: TRBD1; J gene: TRBJ2-7; V gene: TRBV7-2; clone size: -
CDR3 protein: CASSLGVETYEQYF; CDR3 DNA: TGTGCCAGCAGCCTCGGGGTAGAAACCTACGAGCAGTACTTC; D gene: -; J gene: TRBJ2-7; V gene: TRBV2; clone size: -
CDR3 protein: CASSIAGGGYEQYF; CDR3 DNA: TGTGCCAGCAGTATAGCGGGAGGAGGTTACGAGCAGTACTTC; D gene: TRBD2; J gene: TRBJ2-7; V gene: TRBV6-1; clone size: many
CDR3 protein: CSASGLAGGRYNEQFF; CDR3 DNA: TGCAGTGCTAGCGGACTAGCGGGTGGGCGGTACAATGAGCAGTTCTTC; D gene: TRBD2; J gene: TRBJ2-1; V gene: TRBV20-1; clone size: -
CDR3 protein: CASSQADTRTGAFF; CDR3 DNA: TGTGCCAGCAGCCAAGCGGACACCCGAACCGGAGCTTTCTTT; D gene: -; J gene: TRBJ1-1; V gene: TRBV14; clone size: -
CDR3 protein: CASSGGTGGPYSNQPQHF; CDR3 DNA: TGTGCCAGCAGCGGCGGGACAGGGGGCCCTTATAGCAATCAGCCCCAGCATTTT; D gene: TRBD1; J gene: TRBJ1-5; V gene: TRBV7-9; clone size: -
CDR3 protein: CASSVGPLAGNTGELFF; CDR3 DNA: TGTGCTAGCAGCGTCGGCCCCTTAGCGGGAAACACCGGGGAGCTGTTTTTT; D gene: TRBD2; J gene: TRBJ2-2; V gene: TRBV7-7; clone size: -
CDR3 protein: CASSSDPTGANVLTF; CDR3 DNA: TGTGCCAGCAGTTCGGACCCTACTGGGGCCAACGTCCTGACTTTC; D gene: -; J gene: TRBJ2-6; V gene: TRBV6-5; clone size: few
CDR3 protein: CSAPGGERYEQYF; CDR3 DNA: TGCAGTGCTCCGGGGGGTGAGCGGTACGAGCAGTACTTC; D gene: TRBD2; J gene: TRBJ2-7; V gene: TRBV20-1; clone size: many
CDR3 protein: CASMLEGMGNTGELFF; CDR3 DNA: TGTGCCAGCATGTTAGAGGGGATGGGAAACACCGGGGAGCTGTTTTTT; D gene: -; J gene: TRBJ2-2; V gene: TRBV28; clone size: -